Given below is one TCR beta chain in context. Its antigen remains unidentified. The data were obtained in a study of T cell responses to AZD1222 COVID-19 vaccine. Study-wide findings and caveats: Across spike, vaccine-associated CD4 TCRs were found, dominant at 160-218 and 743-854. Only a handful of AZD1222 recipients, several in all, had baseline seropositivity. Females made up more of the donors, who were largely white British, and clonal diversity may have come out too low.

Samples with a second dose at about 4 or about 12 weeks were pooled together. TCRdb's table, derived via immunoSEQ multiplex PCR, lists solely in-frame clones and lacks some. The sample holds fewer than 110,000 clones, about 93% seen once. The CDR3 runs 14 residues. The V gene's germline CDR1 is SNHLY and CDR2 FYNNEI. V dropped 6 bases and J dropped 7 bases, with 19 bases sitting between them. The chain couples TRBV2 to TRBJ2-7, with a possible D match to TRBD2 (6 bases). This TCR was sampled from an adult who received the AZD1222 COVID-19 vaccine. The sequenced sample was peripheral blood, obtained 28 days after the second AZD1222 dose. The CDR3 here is CASRASARAWEQYF. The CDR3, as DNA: TGTGCCAGCAGGGCTAGCGCTCGAGCCTGGGAGCAGTACTTC.